The 19 T cell receptor beta chains given below trace back to one sample, sequenced in a study of blood T cell repertoires in COVID-19. The repertoire was sequenced with immunoSEQ multiplex PCR; TCRdb's copy has only in-frame clones and lacks some. The repertoire holds 300,000 to 350,000 clones, roughly 89% seen once, with 4% to 5.5% in the top ten. Sequenced material: PBMCs or T cells enriched from blood (not recorded which). The receptors here all came from a young woman with acute COVID-19.

The chain employs TRBV5-1 and TRBJ1-5; weak D call: TRBD1 (5 bases). Between the trimmed V and J ends, which lost 1 base and 0 bases, there was a span of 8 bases. This CDR3 is built from 15 residues. Germline V gene sequence: CDR1 SGHRS, CDR2 YFSETQ. CDR3 sequence (DNA): TGCGCCAGCAGCTTGACAGGCCTTAGCAATCAGCCCCAGCATTTT. Protein product: CASSLTGLSNQPQHF.

The chain joins TRBV29-1 to TRBJ1-2; 9 bases align to TRBD1. The V gene end was trimmed by 3 bases and the J gene end by 2 bases; junction bases not matched to a gene: 7. Germline V gene lookup returns CDR1 SQVTM and CDR2 ANQGSEA. This CDR3 comprises 15 residues. The CDR3 spells CSVERTGDANYGYTF. As DNA, the CDR3 is TGCAGCGTTGAGAGGACAGGGGACGCGAACTATGGCTACACCTTC.

The CDR3 DNA sequence: TGTGCCAGCAACTTCAATACGGACGAGCAGTACTTC. Encoded protein: CASNFNTDEQYF. V and J are TRBV7-2 and TRBJ2-7; the D is unclear. The V gene's germline CDR1 is SGHTA and CDR2 FQGNSA. CDR3 size: 12 residues. V was trimmed by 7 bases and J by 5 bases, leaving 12 bases between them.

The rearrangement links TRBV27 to TRBJ2-7, with D tentatively TRBD1 (6 bases). Germline CDR1 MNHEY, CDR2 SMNVEV (reference sequence). V lost 2 bases and J 4 bases, leaving 15 bases between the germline ends. The length of the CDR3 is 15 residues. CDR3 DNA: TGTGCCAGCAGTTTAGGGGGCAACAGGGTTTACGAGCAGTACTTC. This gives the protein CASSLGGNRVYEQYF.

This clone was seen more than once but under ten times. The chain employs TRBV5-1 and TRBJ1-2; D call uncertain. CDR1 is SGHRS, CDR2 YFSETQ, per germline. The CDR3 is 14 amino acids. The V end was cut by 1 base, the J end by 2 bases, with 9 bases between. CDR3 sequence reads: CASSLYTTNYGYTF. The CDR3 DNA sequence: TGCGCCAGCAGCTTGTATACAACCAACTATGGCTACACCTTC.

The genes are TRBV7-2 and TRBJ1-5; D is perhaps TRBD1 (6 bases). Germline loops: CDR1 SGHTA, CDR2 FQGNSA. The CDR3 loop spans 17 amino acids. The ends were cut back, 2 bases at V and 1 base at J, with 15 bases in the middle. CDR3: CASSLKGGLGSNQPQHF. CDR3 coding DNA: TGTGCCAGCAGCTTAAAGGGGGGGCTAGGAAGCAATCAGCCCCAGCATTTT. The full variable domain, its missing parts supplied by reference TRBV7-2 and TRBJ1-5, is GAGVSQSPSNKVTEKGKDVELRCDPISGHTALYWYRQSLGQGLEFLIYFQGNSAPDKSGLPSDRFSAERTGGSVSTLTIQRTQQEDSAVYLCASSLKGGLGSNQPQHFGDGTRLSIL.

The CDR3 DNA sequence: TGTGCCAGCAGCCTTCTTACGGACAACTCTGGAAACACCATATATTTT. Translated, it gives CASSLLTDNSGNTIYF. The chain is built from TRBV5-6 and TRBJ1-3, with D maybe TRBD1 (5 bases). This CDR3 contains 16 residues. V lost 4 bases, J lost 0 bases, and 14 bases lay in between. CDR1 is SGHDT and CDR2 is YYEEEE in the germline V gene. Together with reference TRBV5-6 and TRBJ1-3, the CDR3 gives the full variable domain: DAGVTQSPTHLIKTRGQQVTLRCSPKSGHDTVSWYQQALGQGPQFIFQYYEEEERQRGNFPDRFSGHQFPNYSSELNVNALLLGDSALYLCASSLLTDNSGNTIYFGEGSWLTVV.

The chain combines TRBV28 with TRBJ2-2; a weak D match, TRBD1 (5 bases). Germline values: CDR1 MDHEN, CDR2 SYDVKM. The CDR3 contains 14 residues. V was clipped by 8 bases and J by 1 base, with 11 bases between them. Here the CDR3 reads CASLYRRNTGELFF. CDR3 bases: TGTGCCAGCCTGTACAGGAGGAACACCGGGGAGCTGTTTTTT.

This sequence joins TRBV2 and TRBJ2-7; D is perhaps TRBD1 (6 bases). The CDR3 consists of 13 residues. Trimming stripped 7 bases from V and 2 bases from J, with 12 bases between. CDR1 SNHLY and CDR2 FYNNEI come from the germline V gene. As DNA, the CDR3 is TGTGCCAGCAACAGGGAGCAGGCCTACGAGCAGTACTTC. This translates into CASNREQAYEQYF.

CDR3 nucleotides: TGTGCCAGCTCAGGGGACAGTTCTAATACTGAAGCTTTCTTT. The encoded protein is CASSGDSSNTEAFF. The chain joins TRBV18 to TRBJ1-1; 7 bases agree with TRBD1. The CDR3 runs to 14 residues. After removal of 5 bases from V and 5 bases from J, the junction contained 8 bases not matched to a gene. Germline lookup yields CDR1 KGHSH and CDR2 LQKENI.

This chain connects TRBV28 to TRBJ1-1; D is unresolved. CDR1 MDHEN and CDR2 SYDVKM come from the germline V gene. CDR3 size: 15 residues. Trimming left V 6 bases short and J 0 bases short, with 14 bases between. As DNA, the CDR3 is TGTGCCAGCAGCACAGTCACCCTTATGAACACTGAAGCTTTCTTT. Translating gives CASSTVTLMNTEAFF.

This clone occurred once. This rearrangement joins TRBV12-3 or TRBV12-4 to TRBJ1-2; D not resolved. Trimming shortened V by 5 bases and J by 6 bases, and 10 bases separated the two germline ends. This CDR3 comprises 12 residues. The CDR3 is CASSRRSNGYTF. Here the CDR3 DNA reads TGTGCCAGCAGTCGGAGGTCCAATGGCTACACCTTC.

The gene calls are TRBV5-1 and TRBJ2-3; 7 positions agree with TRBD2. The germline CDR1 and CDR2 sequences are SGHRS and YFSETQ. Losses at the gene ends were 0 bases for V and 1 base for J; bases not matched to a gene: 8. This CDR3 spans 17 amino acids. The CDR3 sequence: CASSLVKVTSGTDTQYF. CDR3 nucleotides: TGCGCCAGCAGCTTGGTTAAAGTTACTAGCGGCACAGATACGCAGTATTTT.

CDR3 DNA sequence: TGCGCCAGCAGCCAAGAGGGGGGGGCCGGGGAGCTGTTTTTT. It specifies CASSQEGGAGELFF. V and J are TRBV4-1 and TRBJ2-2, with TRBD2 matching over 7 bases. The CDR3 covers 14 residues. Germline CDR1 reads MGHRA; CDR2 reads YSYEKL. V lost 0 bases, J lost 6 bases, and 1 base stayed unmatched.

The chain carries TRBV28 and TRBJ2-3, with D maybe TRBD2 (5 bases). The germline gives CDR1 MDHEN, CDR2 SYDVKM. V dropped 2 bases and J dropped 2 bases, with 11 bases sitting between them. The CDR3 has 15 residues. Here the CDR3 DNA reads TGTGCCAGCAGTTTAGTTGCGGGCAACACAGATACGCAGTATTTT. Amino acid sequence: CASSLVAGNTDTQYF.

The chain carries TRBV7-9 and TRBJ2-5; D is perhaps TRBD2 (5 bases). The CDR3 length is 12 residues. V lost 5 bases and J lost 5, with 9 bases in between. Germline CDR1 and CDR2: SEHNR and FQNEAQ (reference sequence). The CDR3 reads CASSRLFETQYF. CDR3 DNA: TGTGCCAGCAGCCGACTATTTGAGACCCAGTACTTC.

Comment on this clone: Germline and junction disagree at one end, which may indicate a read error. This chain links TRBV28 with TRBJ1-1; the match to TRBD1 covers 7 bases. CDR1 and CDR2 from the germline V gene are MDHEN and SYDVKM. The CDR3 runs 10 residues. The CDR3 spells CASSGTETRF. CDR3 in DNA: TGTGCCAGCAGTGGGACAGAGACCCGTTTT.

In this sample, this clone turned up a few times. This chain connects TRBV7-9 to TRBJ2-3, with 12 bases lining up with TRBD2. The V gene end was trimmed by 5 bases and the J gene end by 6 bases; junction bases not matched to a gene: 9. The germline V gene has CDR1 SEHNR and CDR2 FQNEAQ (reference sequence). This CDR3 is 16 amino acids long. The CDR3 loop reads CASSPGLAGYGDTQYF. CDR3 sequence (DNA): TGTGCCAGCAGCCCTGGACTAGCGGGGTATGGGGATACGCAGTATTTT.

J is TRBJ2-7 and V is TRBV11-3; TRBD2 matches 11 bases. This CDR3 region has 15 residues. The germline gives CDR1 SGHNT, CDR2 YENEEA. Trimming took 5 bases from V and 3 from J; bases not matched to a gene: 6. CDR3 sequence: CASSDSGRALYEQYF. For the CDR3, the DNA is TGTGCCAGCAGCGATAGCGGGAGGGCCCTCTACGAGCAGTACTTC.